The sequence of this T cell receptor (beta chain) was determined in a study of blood T cell repertoires in COVID-19. In the study overall: Whether acute or convalescent, the COVID-19 samples came from the United States, Italy and Spain. The analysed material was cDNA or gDNA that came from T cells, B-cell-depleted T cells, or PBMCs.

V lost 5 bases and J 6 bases, leaving 11 bases between the germline ends. Per the germline V gene, CDR1 is SQVTM and CDR2 is ANQGSEA. This CDR3 is 12 amino acids long. Data came from immunoSEQ multiplex PCR; TCRdb stores just in-frame clones and leaves some out. The repertoire has about 210,000 clones, about four fifths of them found once; the top ten carry 3% to 3.5%. Participants, roughly 18 to 90 years old, spanned around 25 US areas. The sample taken for sequencing was PBMCs or T cells enriched from blood (not recorded which). The receptor was derived from a woman in her twenties or thirties who had been exposed to COVID-19. The chain combines TRBV29-1 with TRBJ1-5; possibly TRBD1 for D (5 bases). The CDR3 nucleotides read TGCAGCGTTACCGACGGGGGTCAGCCCCAGCATTTT. Residues: CSVTDGGQPQHF. The full variable domain, rest sourced from reference TRBV29-1 and TRBJ1-5, is SAVISQKPSRDICQRGTSLTIQCQVDSQVTMMFWYRQQPGQSLTLIATANQGSEATYESGFVIDKFPISRPNLTFSTLTVSNMSPEDSSIYLCSVTDGGQPQHFGDGTRLSIL.